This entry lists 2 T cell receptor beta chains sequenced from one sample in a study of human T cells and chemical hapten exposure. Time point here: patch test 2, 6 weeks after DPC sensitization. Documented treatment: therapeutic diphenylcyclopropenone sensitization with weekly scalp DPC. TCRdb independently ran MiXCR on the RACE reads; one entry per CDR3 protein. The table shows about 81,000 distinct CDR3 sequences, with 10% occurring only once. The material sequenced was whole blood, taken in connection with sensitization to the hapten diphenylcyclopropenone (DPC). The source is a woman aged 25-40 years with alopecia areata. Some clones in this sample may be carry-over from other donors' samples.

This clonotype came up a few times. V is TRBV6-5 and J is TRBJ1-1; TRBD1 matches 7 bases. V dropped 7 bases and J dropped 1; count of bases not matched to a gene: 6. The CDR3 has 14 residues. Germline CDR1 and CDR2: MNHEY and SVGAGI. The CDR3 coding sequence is TGTGCCAGCACCCTAAACAGGGGGAACACTGAAGCTTTCTTT. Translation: CASTLNRGNTEAFF.

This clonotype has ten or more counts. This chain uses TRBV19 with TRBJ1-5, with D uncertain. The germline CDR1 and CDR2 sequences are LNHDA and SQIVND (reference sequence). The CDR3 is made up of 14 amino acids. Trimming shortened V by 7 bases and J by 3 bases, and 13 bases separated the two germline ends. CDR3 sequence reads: CASTDWSHNQPQHF. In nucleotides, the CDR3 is TGTGCCAGTACGGACTGGAGCCACAATCAGCCCCAGCATTTT.